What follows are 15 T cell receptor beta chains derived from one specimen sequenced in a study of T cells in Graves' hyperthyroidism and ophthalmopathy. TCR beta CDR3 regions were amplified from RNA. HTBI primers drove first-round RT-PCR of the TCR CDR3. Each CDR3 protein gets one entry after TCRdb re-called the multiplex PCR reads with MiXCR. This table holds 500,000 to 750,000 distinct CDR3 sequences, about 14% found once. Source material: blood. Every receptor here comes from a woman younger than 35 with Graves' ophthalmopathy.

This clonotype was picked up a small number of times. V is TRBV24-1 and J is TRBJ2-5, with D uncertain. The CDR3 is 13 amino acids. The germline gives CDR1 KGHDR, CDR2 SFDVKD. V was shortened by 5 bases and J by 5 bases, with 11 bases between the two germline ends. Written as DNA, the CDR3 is TGTGCCACCAGTGCAGGTCTAGGGGAGACCCAGTACTTC. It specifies CATSAGLGETQYF.

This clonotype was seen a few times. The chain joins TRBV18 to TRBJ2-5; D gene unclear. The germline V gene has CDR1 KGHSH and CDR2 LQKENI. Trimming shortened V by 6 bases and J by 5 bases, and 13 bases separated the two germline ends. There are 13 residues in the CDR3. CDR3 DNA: TGTGCCAGCTCCTCCGACGGTCTGGAGACCCAGTACTTC. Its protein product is CASSSDGLETQYF.

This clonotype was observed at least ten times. The CDR3 protein is CASSWTAEGTGELFF. The CDR3, as DNA: TGTGCCAGCAGCTGGACAGCGGAGGGAACCGGGGAGCTGTTTTTT. This chain connects TRBV7-2 to TRBJ2-2, with D perhaps matching TRBD1 or TRBD2 (6 bases each). Between the trimmed V and J ends, which lost 4 bases and 5 bases, there was a span of 14 bases. The CDR3 is 15 amino acids. Germline V gene data show CDR1 as SGHTA and CDR2 as FQGNSA.

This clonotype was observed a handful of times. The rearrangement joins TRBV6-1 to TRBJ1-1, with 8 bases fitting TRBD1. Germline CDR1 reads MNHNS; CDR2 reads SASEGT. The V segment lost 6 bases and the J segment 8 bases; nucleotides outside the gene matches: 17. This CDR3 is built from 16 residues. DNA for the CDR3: TGTGCCAGCAGCCAAGGGACCGTCTCAGGGGGCACAGAAGCTTTCTTT. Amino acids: CASSQGTVSGGTEAFF.

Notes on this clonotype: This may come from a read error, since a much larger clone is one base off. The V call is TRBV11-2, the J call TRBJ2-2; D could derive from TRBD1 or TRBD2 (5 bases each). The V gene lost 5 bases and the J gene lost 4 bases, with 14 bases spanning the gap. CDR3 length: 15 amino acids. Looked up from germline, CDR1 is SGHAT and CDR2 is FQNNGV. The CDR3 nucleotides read TGTGCCAGCAGCCGTCGAGGGGCGCGCACCGGGGAGCTGTTTTTT. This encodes CASSRRGARTGELFF.

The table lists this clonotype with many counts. CDR3: CSARDVRVNTEAFF. In nucleotides, the CDR3 is TGCAGTGCTAGAGATGTCAGGGTGAACACTGAAGCTTTCTTT. The rearrangement uses TRBV20-1 and TRBJ1-1, with a tentative D call TRBD1 (5 bases). The CDR3 totals 14 residues. CDR1 is DFQATT, CDR2 SNEGSKA, per germline (reference sequence). The germline V and J ends were trimmed by 0 bases and 0 bases, with 8 bases remaining between them.

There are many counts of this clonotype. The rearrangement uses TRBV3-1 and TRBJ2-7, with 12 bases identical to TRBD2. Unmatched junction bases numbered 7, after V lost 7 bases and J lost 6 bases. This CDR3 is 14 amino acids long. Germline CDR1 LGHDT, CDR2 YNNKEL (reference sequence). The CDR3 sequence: CASTLAGGRSEQYF. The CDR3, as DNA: TGTGCCAGCACCCTAGCGGGAGGGCGGAGCGAGCAGTACTTC.

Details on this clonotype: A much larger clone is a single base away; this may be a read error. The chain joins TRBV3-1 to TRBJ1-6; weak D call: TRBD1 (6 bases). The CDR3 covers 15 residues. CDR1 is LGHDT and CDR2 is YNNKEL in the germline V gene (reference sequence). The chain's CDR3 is CASTQQGSRNPPLHF. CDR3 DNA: TGTGCCAGCACCCAACAGGGATCTCGGAATCCACCCCTCCACTTT.

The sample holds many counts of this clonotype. The CDR3 nucleotides read TGTGCCATCTCTACACCCCATGGTGCCGGGAGAAGCAATCAGCCCCAGCATTTT. It codes for CAISTPHGAGRSNQPQHF. The rearrangement uses TRBV6-1 and TRBJ1-5, with D hard to call. Trimming stripped 10 bases from V and 1 base from J, with 26 bases between. The CDR3 extends over 18 amino acids. From germline, CDR1 is MNHNS and CDR2 SASEGT.

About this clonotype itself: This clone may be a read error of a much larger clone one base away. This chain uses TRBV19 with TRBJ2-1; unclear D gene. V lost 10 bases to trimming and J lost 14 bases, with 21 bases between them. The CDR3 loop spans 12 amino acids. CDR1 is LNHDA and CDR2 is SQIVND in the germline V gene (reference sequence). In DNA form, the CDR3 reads TGTGCCACCGATTCCGAGAAGGGCCGCGAGTTCTTC. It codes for CATDSEKGREFF.

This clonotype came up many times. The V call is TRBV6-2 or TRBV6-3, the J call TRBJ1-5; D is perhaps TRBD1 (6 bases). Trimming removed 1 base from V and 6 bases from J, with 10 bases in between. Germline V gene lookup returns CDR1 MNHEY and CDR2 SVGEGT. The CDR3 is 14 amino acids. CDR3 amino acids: CASSYLGGGQPQHF. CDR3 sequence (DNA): TGTGCCAGCAGTTACTTAGGGGGTGGTCAGCCCCAGCATTTT.

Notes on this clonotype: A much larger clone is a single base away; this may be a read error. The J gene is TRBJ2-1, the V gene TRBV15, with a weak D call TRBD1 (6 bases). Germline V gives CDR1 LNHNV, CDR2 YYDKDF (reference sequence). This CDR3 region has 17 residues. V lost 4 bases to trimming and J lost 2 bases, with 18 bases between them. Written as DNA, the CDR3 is TGTGCCACCAGCACAAACCTCAGGGGCTCTACCTACAATGAGCAGTTCTTC. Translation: CATSTNLRGSTYNEQFF.

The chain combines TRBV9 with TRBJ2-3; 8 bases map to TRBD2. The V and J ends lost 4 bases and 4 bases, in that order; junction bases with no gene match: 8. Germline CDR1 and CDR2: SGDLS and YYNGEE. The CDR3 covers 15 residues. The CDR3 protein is CASSRSGLAPDTQYF. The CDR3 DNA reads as TGTGCCAGCAGCCGTAGTGGACTAGCTCCAGATACGCAGTATTTT.

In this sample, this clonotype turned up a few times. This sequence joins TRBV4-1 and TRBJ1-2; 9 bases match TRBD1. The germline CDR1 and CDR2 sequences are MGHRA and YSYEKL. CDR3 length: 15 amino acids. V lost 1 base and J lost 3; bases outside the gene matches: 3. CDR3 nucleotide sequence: TGCGCCAGCAGCCAAGGGACAGGGGACGACTATGGCTACACCTTC. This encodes CASSQGTGDDYGYTF.

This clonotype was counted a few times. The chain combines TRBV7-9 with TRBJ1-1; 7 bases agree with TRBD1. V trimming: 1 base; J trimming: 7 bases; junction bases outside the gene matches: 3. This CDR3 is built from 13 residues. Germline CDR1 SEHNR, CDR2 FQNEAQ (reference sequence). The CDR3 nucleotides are TGTGCCAGCAGCTTAGATCCAGGGGGTGAAGCTTTCTTT. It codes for CASSLDPGGEAFF.